The clone carrying this T cell receptor beta chain showed up just a few times. Antigen: not known. This CDR3 has 11 residues. The V gene's germline CDR1 is MNHEY and CDR2 SMNVEV (reference sequence). V lost 4 bases to trimming and J lost 11 bases, with 11 bases between them. The data are from a study of regulatory T cells in long-lasting Graves disease. With iRepertoire HTBI primers and Arm-PCR of CDR3 regions, TCR beta libraries were built. Under the authors' procedure: Identified segments across samples numbered approximately 62 TRBV and approximately 14 TRBJ. In TCRdb, the multiplex PCR reads were re-called with MiXCR into one record per CDR3 protein. The V and J calls and clone size come from TCRdb's table, not from the authors' own analysis. This table holds 400,000 to 550,000 distinct CDR3 sequences, roughly 15% found once. Whole-study findings and limits: Relative to newly diagnosed Graves' patients, persistent ones had lower TCR diversity.

The sample's time point: newly diagnosed GD, antithyroid drugs for less than 3 months. PBMC-derived RNA was used for the TCR library. This sample was also put to use in a study of T cells in Graves' hyperthyroidism and ophthalmopathy.

This clonotype was sampled from a woman aged 30 to 39 with Graves disease. The chain joins TRBV27 to TRBJ1-1; D possibly corresponds to TRBD1 (5 bases). The specimen comprised peripheral blood mononuclear cells (PBMCs), sampled at new diagnosis, from a patient treated with antithyroid drugs. The CDR3 coding sequence is TGTGCCAGCAGTTCCCCGGAGGGGGCTTTCTTT. Protein: CASSSPEGAFF.